This entry lists 28 T cell receptor beta chains sequenced from one sample in a study of blood T cell repertoires in COVID-19. Repertoires were generated with immunoSEQ multiplex PCR, while TCRdb's copy carries only in-frame clones and drops some. The sample includes approximately 46,000 clones, approximately 85% of them seen just once. The sequencing sample was made of peripheral blood. These TCRs come from a human donor in a cohort sampled during active COVID-19.

The rearrangement joins TRBV24-1 to TRBJ2-1; 8 nucleotides agree with TRBD2. With V trimmed by 6 bases and J by 4 bases, 4 bases remained unmatched. This CDR3 region has 14 residues. Germline-derived CDR1 and CDR2 are KGHDR and SFDVKD. The CDR3 spells CATSSGGLYNEQFF. In DNA form, the CDR3 reads TGTGCCACCAGTAGCGGGGGACTGTACAATGAGCAGTTCTTC.

This clone was observed a few times. V usage is TRBV5-4 and J usage is TRBJ2-1; 8 nucleotides match TRBD2. The CDR3 has 15 residues. Losses at the gene ends were 0 bases for V and 7 bases for J; bases not matched to a gene: 6. Germline V lookup: CDR1 SGHNT, CDR2 YYREEE (reference sequence). CDR3 sequence reads: CASSLGRGGSNEQFF. The CDR3 coding sequence is TGTGCCAGCAGCTTGGGACGGGGGGGCTCTAATGAGCAGTTCTTC. Full variable domain (missing parts from reference TRBV5-4 and TRBJ2-1): ETGVTQSPTHLIKTRGQQVTLRCSSQSGHNTVSWYQQALGQGPQFIFQYYREEENGRGNFPPRFSGLQFPNYSSELNVNALELDDSALYLCASSLGRGGSNEQFFGPGTRLTVL.

The chain uses TRBV7-2 and TRBJ2-2; the match to TRBD1 covers 7 bases. The CDR3 runs to 13 residues. The junction had 1 base not matched to a gene; V was cut back by 3 bases and J by 6 bases. Looked up from germline, CDR1 is SGHTA and CDR2 is FQGNSA. CDR3 in amino acids: CASSFDRAGELFF. CDR3 in DNA: TGTGCCAGCAGCTTCGACAGGGCCGGGGAGCTGTTTTTT.

V usage is TRBV9 and J usage is TRBJ2-6; TRBD2 might be the D (6 bases). This CDR3 is 18 amino acids long. Germline V gene sequence: CDR1 SGDLS, CDR2 YYNGEE. V was trimmed by 3 bases and J by 0 bases, leaving 16 bases between them. Here the CDR3 reads CASSAHPGTSSGANVLTF. The DNA of the CDR3 is TGTGCCAGCAGCGCGCACCCAGGGACTTCCTCTGGGGCCAACGTCCTGACTTTC.

Here the CDR3 reads CASSLGQGTEAFF. CDR3 in DNA: TGTGCCAGCAGCTTGGGACAGGGCACTGAAGCTTTCTTT. This chain joins TRBV7-3 and TRBJ1-1, with 9 bases that match TRBD1. The germline gives CDR1 SGHTA, CDR2 FQGTGA. With 3 bases clipped from V and 4 bases from J, the junction kept 0 bases outside the gene matches. The CDR3 has 13 residues.

The gene calls are TRBV5-1 and TRBJ1-4, with 9 bases aligning to TRBD1. The CDR3 covers 18 residues. The germline CDR1 and CDR2 sequences are SGHRS and YFSETQ. Germline trimming cut 3 bases from V and 2 bases from J; bases unmatched to any gene: 11. The CDR3 coding sequence is TGCGCCAGCAGCTCGTCCGGGACAGGGTTGAATACTAATGAAAAACTGTTTTTT. Protein: CASSSSGTGLNTNEKLFF. Using reference TRBV5-1 and TRBJ1-4 for the parts outside the CDR3, the full variable domain is KAGVTQTPRYLIKTRGQQVTLSCSPISGHRSVSWYQQTPGQGLQFLFEYFSETQRNKGNFPGRFSGRQFSNSRSEMNVSTLELGDSALYLCASSSSGTGLNTNEKLFFGSGTQLSVL.

The rearrangement joins TRBV9 to TRBJ1-1; possible D gene TRBD1, 6 bases. CDR1 SGDLS and CDR2 YYNGEE come from the germline V gene. Between the trimmed V and J ends, which lost 2 bases and 7 bases, there was a span of 21 bases. The CDR3 sequence is 16 residues long. CDR3 amino acids: CASSVQDGQGTFEAFF. The CDR3 coding sequence is TGTGCCAGCAGCGTCCAAGACGGCCAGGGGACCTTTGAAGCTTTCTTT.

V is TRBV13 and J is TRBJ2-7, with a tentative D call TRBD2 (6 bases). Germline V gene lookup returns CDR1 PRHDT and CDR2 FYEKMQ (reference sequence). Between the trimmed V and J ends, which lost 0 bases and 6 bases, there was a span of 15 bases. The CDR3 loop spans 15 amino acids. The CDR3 region has the DNA TGTGCCAGCAGCTTAGGCGCTGGGGCGGGGCCCGAGCAGTACTTC. This translates into CASSLGAGAGPEQYF.

J is TRBJ2-3 and V is TRBV6-5, with D maybe TRBD1 (6 bases). The germline gives CDR1 MNHEY, CDR2 SVGAGI. V shed 6 bases and J shed 6 bases, with 16 bases lying between them. This CDR3 spans 14 amino acids. The CDR3 protein is CASRKIDRPDTQYF. DNA of the CDR3: TGTGCCAGCAGAAAAATCGACAGGCCCGATACGCAGTATTTT.

The rearrangement links TRBV6-6 to TRBJ2-1; TRBD1 matches 7 bases. The CDR3 has 12 amino acids. In germline, CDR1 is MNHNY, CDR2 SVGAGI (reference sequence). Trimming took 11 bases from V and 3 from J; bases not matched to a gene: 4. CDR3 amino acids: CAAQGVYNEQFF. The CDR3 DNA is TGTGCCGCTCAGGGGGTCTACAATGAGCAGTTCTTC.

CDR3 DNA sequence: TGTGCCATCAGTGAAATGGGGACTAGTCGAGAGACCCAGTACTTC. This codes for CAISEMGTSRETQYF. The rearrangement links TRBV10-3 to TRBJ2-5; TRBD2 matches 8 bases. Germline V gene sequence: CDR1 ENHRY, CDR2 SYGVKD. V lost 3 bases, J lost 4 bases, and 7 bases stayed unmatched. This CDR3 is 15 amino acids long.

The chain recombines TRBV11-3 with TRBJ2-7; 8 positions match TRBD2. The CDR3 spans 14 residues. Germline values: CDR1 SGHNT, CDR2 YENEEA. The V gene end was trimmed by 5 bases and the J gene end by 7 bases; junction bases not matched to a gene: 10. CDR3 loop: CASSPGGTTKEQYF. DNA for the CDR3: TGTGCCAGCAGCCCGGGGGGGACTACGAAGGAGCAGTACTTC. The entire variable domain, with the rest obtained from reference TRBV11-3 and TRBJ2-7, is as follows: EAGVVQSPRYKIIEKKQPVAFWCNPISGHNTLYWYLQNLGQGPELLIRYENEEAVDDSQLPKDRFSAERLKGVDSTLKIQPAELGDSAVYLCASSPGGTTKEQYFGPGTRLTVT.

The CDR3 spells CASSSQTGRNEKLFF. In DNA, the CDR3 is TGTGCCAGTAGTTCCCAGACAGGGCGGAATGAAAAACTGTTTTTT. The chain couples TRBV19 to TRBJ1-4; TRBD1 aligns across 7 bases. Trimming removed 5 bases from V and 5 bases from J; junction bases left unmatched: 8. The CDR3 covers 15 residues. The V gene's germline CDR1 is LNHDA and CDR2 SQIVND (reference sequence). The whole variable domain, remainder taken from reference TRBV19 and TRBJ1-4, is DGGITQSPKYLFRKEGQNVTLSCEQNLNHDAMYWYRQDPGQGLRLIYYSQIVNDFQKGDIAEGYSVSREKKESFPLTVTSAQKNPTAFYLCASSSQTGRNEKLFFGSGTQLSVL.

V usage is TRBV27 and J usage is TRBJ2-1; 8 nucleotides align to TRBD1. This CDR3 comprises 15 residues. Germline CDR1 and CDR2: MNHEY and SMNVEV (reference sequence). Germline trimming cut 2 bases from V and 4 bases from J; bases unmatched to any gene: 4. The CDR3 protein is CASSLGRGRYNEQFF. The CDR3 nucleotides are TGTGCCAGCAGTTTAGGCAGGGGGCGATACAATGAGCAGTTCTTC.

This clone has more than one count but fewer than ten. Here the CDR3 DNA reads TGTGCCAGCAGCTGGGACAGGGGTTTTTCACCCCTCCACTTT. Amino acid sequence: CASSWDRGFSPLHF. The gene calls are TRBV7-2 and TRBJ1-6; 10 positions agree with TRBD1. This CDR3 region has 14 residues. Germline trimming cut 4 bases from V and 9 bases from J; bases unmatched to any gene: 3. The germline V gene encodes CDR1 SGHTA and CDR2 FQGNSA. The full variable domain, with the rest looked up from reference TRBV7-2 and TRBJ1-6, is GAGVSQSPSNKVTEKGKDVELRCDPISGHTALYWYRQSLGQGLEFLIYFQGNSAPDKSGLPSDRFSAERTGGSVSTLTIQRTQQEDSAVYLCASSWDRGFSPLHFGNGTRLTVT.

The chain joins TRBV6-1 to TRBJ1-5, with D unclear. Germline V gene lookup returns CDR1 MNHNS and CDR2 SASEGT. There are 15 residues in the CDR3. V dropped 2 bases and J dropped 5 bases, with 13 bases sitting between them. The CDR3 region is CASSERAQSHQPQHF. The CDR3 nucleotides read TGTGCCAGCAGTGAACGCGCACAGTCCCATCAGCCCCAGCATTTT.

This sequence joins TRBV18 and TRBJ2-7, with TRBD2 matching 16 bases. The CDR3 consists of 16 residues. Germline lookup yields CDR1 KGHSH and CDR2 LQKENI. Trimming at V came to 3 bases and at J to 4 bases, leaving 3 bases not matched to a gene. The CDR3 reads CASSPGTSGGAYEQYF. The CDR3 DNA reads TGTGCCAGCTCACCGGGGACTAGCGGGGGGGCTTACGAGCAGTACTTC.

The chain recombines TRBV28 with TRBJ2-2; 8 bases fit TRBD1. With V trimmed by 3 bases and J by 4 bases, 7 bases remained unmatched. Germline values: CDR1 MDHEN, CDR2 SYDVKM. The CDR3 totals 16 residues. Here the CDR3 DNA reads TGTGCCAGCAGTTTCCCGAGACAGGGGAGCACCGGGGAGCTGTTTTTT. Translation gives CASSFPRQGSTGELFF.

This clone was observed a single time. The chain joins TRBV5-5 to TRBJ1-2; TRBD1 matches at 7 bases. This CDR3 is built from 14 residues. J lost 4 bases, V lost 0 bases, and 3 bases had no gene match. Germline V gives CDR1 SGHKS, CDR2 YYEKEE (reference sequence). CDR3 residues: CASSLGQGGYGYTF. The CDR3 nucleotides are TGTGCCAGCAGCTTGGGACAGGGTGGCTATGGCTACACCTTC.

The chain joins TRBV19 to TRBJ2-7, with a possible D match to TRBD2 (6 bases). The germline V and J ends were trimmed by 6 bases and 2 bases, with 17 bases remaining between them. Germline V gene lookup returns CDR1 LNHDA and CDR2 SQIVND (reference sequence). This CDR3 is 15 amino acids long. The CDR3 coding sequence is TGTGCCAGTAGCCTGCGGGGAGCATTCGCCTACGAGCAGTACTTC. It translates to CASSLRGAFAYEQYF. The full variable domain, in which reference TRBV19 and TRBJ2-7 provide the parts outside the CDR3, is DGGITQSPKYLFRKEGQNVTLSCEQNLNHDAMYWYRQDPGQGLRLIYYSQIVNDFQKGDIAEGYSVSREKKESFPLTVTSAQKNPTAFYLCASSLRGAFAYEQYFGPGTRLTVT.

This clone showed up just once. The rearrangement links TRBV11-3 to TRBJ2-2, with D possibly matching TRBD1 (5 bases). CDR3 size: 14 residues. V was clipped by 3 bases and J by 6 bases, with 11 bases between them. CDR1 and CDR2 from the germline V gene are SGHNT and YENEEA. CDR3: CASSLTHRSGELFF. As DNA, the CDR3 is TGTGCCAGCAGCTTGACTCACAGGTCCGGGGAGCTGTTTTTT. Together with reference TRBV11-3 and TRBJ2-2, the CDR3 gives the full variable domain: EAGVVQSPRYKIIEKKQPVAFWCNPISGHNTLYWYLQNLGQGPELLIRYENEEAVDDSQLPKDRFSAERLKGVDSTLKIQPAELGDSAVYLCASSLTHRSGELFFGEGSRLTVL.

This chain uses TRBV10-3 with TRBJ2-2; 9 bases are shared with TRBD1. V was clipped by 3 bases and J by 7 bases; unmatched bases: 3. In germline, CDR1 is ENHRY, CDR2 SYGVKD. This CDR3 has 14 amino acids. The CDR3 DNA follows: TGTGCCATCAGTGAACAGGGGGCTATCGGGGAGCTGTTTTTT. Protein product: CAISEQGAIGELFF.

CDR3 in DNA: TGTGCCAGCAGTTTGGTGGGGGGAACGCCTAACTATGGCTACACCTTC. This sequence encodes CASSLVGGTPNYGYTF. The rearrangement joins TRBV28 to TRBJ1-2; maybe TRBD1 (5 bases). Between the trimmed V and J ends, which lost 3 bases and 0 bases, there was a span of 14 bases. This CDR3 region has 16 residues. Germline V CDR1 and CDR2: MDHEN, SYDVKM.

The V call is TRBV7-3, the J call TRBJ2-1; D possibly corresponds to TRBD2 (5 bases). The CDR3 extends over 15 amino acids. Deletions cut 6 bases from V and 1 base from J, with 13 bases between. Germline CDR1 SGHTA, CDR2 FQGTGA. The CDR3 DNA reads as TGTGCCAGCAGTCCCGCGGGCGGATCCTACAATGAGCAGTTCTTC. Translation: CASSPAGGSYNEQFF.

The J gene is TRBJ2-1, the V gene TRBV6-5, with 12 bases fitting TRBD2. The CDR3 has 15 residues. The V segment lost 8 bases and the J segment 5 bases; nucleotides outside the gene matches: 7. In germline, CDR1 is MNHEY, CDR2 SVGAGI. Here the CDR3 DNA reads TGTGCCAGCTCGGGACTAGCGGGCCGAAACAATGAGCAGTTCTTC. This sequence encodes CASSGLAGRNNEQFF.

This rearrangement joins TRBV7-2 to TRBJ2-7, with 9 bases aligning to TRBD1. V lost 5 bases and J lost 6; bases outside the gene matches: 14. This CDR3 is built from 16 residues. Germline CDR1 reads SGHTA; CDR2 reads FQGNSA. CDR3: CASSNRPPRTGAEQYF. The CDR3 DNA reads TGTGCCAGCAGCAACCGTCCCCCCCGGACAGGGGCCGAGCAGTACTTC.

The rearrangement uses TRBV5-6 and TRBJ1-5; 7 bases agree with TRBD1. This CDR3 spans 14 amino acids. V shed 1 base, J shed 7 bases, and the junction held 5 bases outside the gene matches. Germline V gene sequence: CDR1 SGHDT, CDR2 YYEEEE. The CDR3 spells CASSLLRGWQPQHF. DNA for the CDR3: TGTGCCAGCAGCTTGCTCAGGGGGTGGCAGCCCCAGCATTTT.

This sequence joins TRBV18 and TRBJ2-1, with D perhaps matching TRBD1 (6 bases). Trimming pared 6 bases from V and 4 bases from J, leaving 16 bases between. CDR3 length: 15 residues. The germline V gene has CDR1 KGHSH and CDR2 LQKENI. The CDR3 sequence is CASSSGAWAYNEQFF. The CDR3 region has the DNA TGTGCCAGCTCTTCAGGGGCCTGGGCTTACAATGAGCAGTTCTTC.